This T cell receptor beta chain was captured in a study of CXCR3-negative and CXCR3-positive naive CD8 T cells. The germline V gene encodes CDR1 SEHNR and CDR2 FQNEAQ (reference sequence). CDR3 length: 14 residues. With UMI labels, 5' RACE was used to prepare the TRB cDNA libraries. TCRdb processed the 5' RACE reads again and assigns one entry to each CDR3 protein, with no DNA. Across under 110,000 distinct CDR3 sequences, the top ten clones capture roughly 0.4% of the sample. Concerning this clonotype: What it recognizes is unknown.

CD45RO-CCR7+CD27+CD95- characterized naive CD8+ T cells. Study-wide points: Naive CXCR3-positive and CXCR3-negative cells shared TRBV-TRBJ usage; memory cells diverged. Both of the naive subsets showed about the same high diversity, but memory CD8+ cells had much less. A higher hydrophobicity marked the TRB CDR3s of CXCR3-positive naive cells versus CXCR3-negative naive cells. No difference in surface CD5 was seen between naive subsets, and TCR strength was inferred from TRB CDR3 properties.

The chain recombines TRBV7-9 with TRBJ2-1; TCRdb reports TRBD1, a call that lacks DNA to check it against. The sequencing sample was made of naive CXCR3+ CD8+ T cells from blood. Stated subset: CD45RO-CCR7+CD27+CD95- naive CD8+ T cells expressing CXCR3 (TNR3+). This receptor was identified in a human donor in good health. Some clones in this sample may be carry-over from other donors' samples. This CDR3 reads CASSFSTSPNEQFF.